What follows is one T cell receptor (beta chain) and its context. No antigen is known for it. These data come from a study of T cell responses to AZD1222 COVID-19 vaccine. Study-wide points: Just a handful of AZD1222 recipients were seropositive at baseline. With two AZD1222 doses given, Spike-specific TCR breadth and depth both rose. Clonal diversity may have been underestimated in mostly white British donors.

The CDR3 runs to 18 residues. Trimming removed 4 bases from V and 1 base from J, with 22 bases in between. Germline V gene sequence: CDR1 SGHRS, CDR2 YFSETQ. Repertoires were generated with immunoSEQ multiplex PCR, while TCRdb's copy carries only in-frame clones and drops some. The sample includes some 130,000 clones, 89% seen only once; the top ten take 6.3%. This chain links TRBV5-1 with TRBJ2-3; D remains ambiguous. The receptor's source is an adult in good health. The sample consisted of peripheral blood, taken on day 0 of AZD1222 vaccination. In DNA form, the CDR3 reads TGCGCCAGCAGCAACCTAGACTCCACGGATAGGCGCACAGATACGCAGTATTTT. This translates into CASSNLDSTDRRTDTQYF.